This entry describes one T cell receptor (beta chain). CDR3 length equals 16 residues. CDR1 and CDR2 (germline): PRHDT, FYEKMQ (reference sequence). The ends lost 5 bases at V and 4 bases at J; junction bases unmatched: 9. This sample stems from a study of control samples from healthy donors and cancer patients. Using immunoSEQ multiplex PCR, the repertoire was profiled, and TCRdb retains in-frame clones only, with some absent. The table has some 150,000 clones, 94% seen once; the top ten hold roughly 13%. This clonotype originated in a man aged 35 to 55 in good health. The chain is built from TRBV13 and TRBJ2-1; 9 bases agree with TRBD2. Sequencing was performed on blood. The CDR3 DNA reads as TGTGCCAGCAGCCCCCTCCGGCGGGAGGGATACAATGAGCAGTTCTTC. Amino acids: CASSPLRREGYNEQFF. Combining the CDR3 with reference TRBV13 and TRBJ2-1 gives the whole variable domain AAGVIQSPRHLIKEKRETATLKCYPIPRHDTVYWYQQGPGQDPQFLISFYEKMQSDKGSIPDRFSAQQFSDYHSELNMSSLELGDSALYFCASSPLRREGYNEQFFGPGTRLTVL.